This T cell receptor (beta chain) is drawn from a study of Ad26.COV2.S vaccination and SARS-CoV-2 variants. Study summary: Participant was drawn from the COV1001 Ad26.COV2.S trial arm.

Treatment indicated: about 20 received Ad26.COV2.S at low or high dose, single or two shots; 5 received placebo; per-sample allocation not given. It was on day 63 after the first vaccine or placebo injection that samples were taken. It was Wuhan-strain SARS-CoV-2 spike that the Ad26 vaccine vector expressed. As for this clone: Its specificity is not known.

Study-wide points: Reported post-vaccination CD8+ and CD4+ T cell responses to spike showed substantial breadth. Spike-specific TCR breadth was greater in vaccine than placebo recipients.

The data were produced by immunoSEQ multiplex PCR, yet TCRdb's version contains in-frame clones alone and is incomplete. The table has 350,000 to 400,000 clones, about nine tenths seen once; the top ten hold more than 3%. Material: peripheral blood, obtained in a trial of Ad26.COV2.S vaccine versus placebo. The sequence derives from a person aged 18-65 years who received the Ad26.COV2.S COVID-19 vaccine or a placebo.

CDR3 residues: CASSPGTANYGYTF. The CDR3 DNA reads as TGTGCCAGCAGCCCCGGGACAGCTAACTATGGCTACACCTTC. The V and J genes are TRBV2 and TRBJ1-2, with 7 bases aligning to TRBD1. CDR3 length: 14 residues. V was clipped by 6 bases and J by 0 bases; unmatched bases: 4. Germline values: CDR1 SNHLY, CDR2 FYNNEI.